Listed below are T cell receptor beta chains from one sample, sequenced in a study of patients and donors after allogeneic stem cell transplantation. TCRdb re-derived calls from the RT-PCR reads in MiXCR, one entry per CDR3 protein. The data hold hundreds of thousands of distinct CDR3 sequences, with under 20% observed a single time. Input material: blood, either unsorted or a sorted T cell fraction (not recorded which). The receptors come from a human donor who was either an allogeneic HSCT recipient or a stem cell or donor lymphocyte infusion donor (not recorded which). It is not recorded whose cells these are; they may come from a transplant donor. CDR3s include the opening cysteine and the closing phenylalanine or tryptophan. A D gene is named only where the DNA matches it firmly. Size is omitted from some rows. Given values are once, few, many or a class for expanded clones.

>TRBV3-1|TRBJ1-2|.|many
TGTGCCAGCAGCCAAGGCGGGACGTTCTATGGCTACACCTTC
CASSQGGTFYGYTF
>TRBV4-2|TRBJ2-7|.|few
TGTGCCAGCAGCAGGGAGATTGGTCCCTACGAGCAGTACTTC
CASSREIGPYEQYF
>TRBV21-1|TRBJ1-1|.|few
TGTGCCAGCAGCAAACAGGGGGGCAACACTGAAGCTTTCTTT
CASSKQGGNTEAFF
>TRBV4-3|TRBJ1-2|.|few
TGCGCCAGCAGCCGAGGGGACGCAAGCTATGGCTACACCTTC
CASSRGDASYGYTF
>TRBV5-5|TRBJ2-7|TRBD1|.
TGTGCCAGCAGCTCGGGACAGGGGACAATCGGCGAGCAGTACTTC
CASSSGQGTIGEQYF
>TRBV5-6|TRBJ1-5|TRBD1|.
TGTGCCAGCAGCAATGGACAGGTTTCTAATCAGCCCCAGCATTTT
CASSNGQVSNQPQHF
>TRBV29-1|TRBJ1-2|.|few
TGCAGCGTTGAGGGCAGGACCTATGGCTACACCTTC
CSVEGRTYGYTF
>TRBV29-1|TRBJ1-5|.|few
TGCAGCGCACCCTACAGGGCTCGAACCAATAGCAATCAGCCCCAGCATTTT
CSAPYRARTNSNQPQHF
>TRBV12-3/TRBV12-4|TRBJ2-7|TRBD1|.
TGTGCCAGCAGCAGGGACAGTACCTACGAGCAGTACTTC
CASSRDSTYEQYF
>TRBV12-3/TRBV12-4|TRBJ2-5|TRBD1|many
TGTGCCAGCAGTTTGGGGACAGTGGTGGAGACCCAGTACTTC
CASSLGTVVETQYF
>TRBV20-1|TRBJ2-2|.|few
TGCAGTGCTAGTGGTAGCGGGGAGCTGTTTTTT
CSASGSGELFF
>TRBV7-9|TRBJ1-1|TRBD1|.
TGTGCCAGCAGCTATGCGGACAGGGAGAACGCTGAAGCTTTCTTT
CASSYADRENAEAFF
>TRBV4-3|TRBJ1-2|.|.
TGCGCCAGCAGCCAAGCGGCTTTTAGTGGCAAAACCTATGGCTACACCTTC
CASSQAAFSGKTYGYTF
>TRBV20-1|TRBJ2-5|.|few
TGCAGTGCTAGATCAGGGTTAGAGACCCAGTACTTC
CSARSGLETQYF
>TRBV12-3/TRBV12-4|TRBJ2-3|.|many
TGTGCCAGCAGTTACGCGAGAACAGATACGCAGTATTTT
CASSYARTDTQYF
>TRBV20-1|TRBJ2-7|TRBD2|few
TGCAGTGCTAGACGGCGGGAGACAACCTACGAGCAGTACTTC
CSARRRETTYEQYF
>TRBV7-8|TRBJ2-3|TRBD1|.
TGTGCCAGCAAGATGGACAGGGGATTCACAGATACGCAGTATTTT
CASKMDRGFTDTQYF
>TRBV20-1|TRBJ1-2|TRBD1|.
TGCAGTGCTAGAGACAGGGGGCTGGATGGCTACACCTTC
CSARDRGLDGYTF
>TRBV12-5|TRBJ2-2|TRBD2|many
TGTGCTAGTGGTCAAACTAGCGGGAGAGGGTCCGGGGAGCTGTTTTTT
CASGQTSGRGSGELFF
>TRBV6-1|TRBJ2-7|TRBD1|few
TGTGCCGGGGGTACATGGACAGGGAATGGAGAGCAGTACTTC
CAGGTWTGNGEQYF
>TRBV7-9|TRBJ1-1|.|.
TGTGCCAGCAGCAGCCGGGTTACGTCCGGTGAAGCTTTCTTT
CASSSRVTSGEAFF
>TRBV4-3|TRBJ2-3|.|few
TGCGCCAGCAGCCAAGGGGGTAAAGAGGGAGGTACGCAGTATTTT
CASSQGGKEGGTQYF
>TRBV7-9|TRBJ1-1|.|.
TGTGCCAGCAGCATCCAGGGCGGGGGTGAAGCTTTCTTT
CASSIQGGGEAFF
>TRBV12-3/TRBV12-4|TRBJ2-7|TRBD2|many
TGTGCCAGCAGTTTCCCCGGGAGGGCCTACGAGCAGTACTTC
CASSFPGRAYEQYF
>TRBV7-9|TRBJ2-5|TRBD2|few
TGTGCCAGCAGCTTAAAATCGCTAGCGGGAGGGCAAGAGACCCAGTACTTC
CASSLKSLAGGQETQYF
>TRBV15|TRBJ2-7|.|.
TGTGCCACCATAAGCACAAGGGACGGATTCTACGAGCAGTACTTC
CATISTRDGFYEQYF
>TRBV7-3|TRBJ2-7|.|once
TGTGCCAGCAGCTTGCCCCAAACCGGGACCGCAGGGAATGCTGCCTACGAGCAGTACTTC
CASSLPQTGTAGNAAYEQYF
>TRBV5-1|TRBJ1-1|.|many
TGCGCCAGCAGCTTGGAAGGGGCGGACACTGAAGCTTTCTTT
CASSLEGADTEAFF
>TRBV5-6|TRBJ2-5|.|few
TGTGCCAGCAGCTTGTTGGAGGACCGTCGGTGGGAGACCCAGTACTTC
CASSLLEDRRWETQYF
>TRBV20-1|TRBJ2-7|.|few
TGCAGTGCTAGAGGCCCTGAGGGGGGCTCCTACGAGCAGTACTTC
CSARGPEGGSYEQYF
>TRBV10-3|TRBJ2-3|.|few
TGTGCCATCGCGGGACCTAGAGACGCAGATACGCAGTATTTT
CAIAGPRDADTQYF
>TRBV9|TRBJ2-2|TRBD2|few
TGTGCCAGCAGCACTAGCGGGGTTAACACCGGGGAGCTGTTTTTT
CASSTSGVNTGELFF
>TRBV2|TRBJ1-2|.|.
TGTGCCAGCAGTGAACAAAGACTGATGGGCTATGGCTACACCTTC
CASSEQRLMGYGYTF
>TRBV27|TRBJ1-1|.|.
TGTGCCAGCAGTACCTCAGGGGTGGGCACTGAAGCTTTCTTT
CASSTSGVGTEAFF
>TRBV2|TRBJ1-1|TRBD1|.
TGTGCCAGAGAAGGACAGGGTCCTGAAGCTTTCTTT
CAREGQGPEAFF
>TRBV4-1|TRBJ1-2|.|many
TGCGCCAGCAGCCAACGGACGGTAAATAACTATGGCTACACCTTC
CASSQRTVNNYGYTF
>TRBV5-1|TRBJ2-5|.|.
TGCGCCAGCAGCTTAGCCGCCCAGGGTAAAGAGACCCAGTACTTC
CASSLAAQGKETQYF
>TRBV18|TRBJ2-1|.|few
TGTGCCAGCTCACCACTCGTAGGCTCCCTCAATGAGCAGTTCTTC
CASSPLVGSLNEQFF
>TRBV4-2|TRBJ2-5|.|.
TGTGCCAGCAGCCAAGTCTCGCGGCTCGGGGAGACCCAGTACTTC
CASSQVSRLGETQYF
>TRBV18|TRBJ1-6|TRBD1|.
TGTGCCAGCTCATTTCGGGCAGGGGGCGGTAATTCACCCCTCCACTTT
CASSFRAGGGNSPLHF
>TRBV28|TRBJ2-7|TRBD2|many
TGTGCCAGCAGTTTACCCGGGACTAGCGGGAGATTGAGCCACGAGCAGTACTTC
CASSLPGTSGRLSHEQYF